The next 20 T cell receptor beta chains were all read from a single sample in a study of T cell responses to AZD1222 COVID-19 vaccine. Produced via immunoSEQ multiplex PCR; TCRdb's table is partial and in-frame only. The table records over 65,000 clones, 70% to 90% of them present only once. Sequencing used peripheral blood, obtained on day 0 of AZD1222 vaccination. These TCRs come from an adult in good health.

Here the CDR3 reads CSVRGQGAYEQYF. For the CDR3, the DNA is TGCAGCGTTCGTGGACAGGGGGCATACGAGCAGTACTTC. This rearrangement joins TRBV29-1 to TRBJ2-7, with 11 bases lining up with TRBD1. Looked up from germline, CDR1 is SQVTM and CDR2 is ANQGSEA. Trimming took 5 bases from V and 4 from J; bases not matched to a gene: 4. The CDR3 runs to 13 residues.

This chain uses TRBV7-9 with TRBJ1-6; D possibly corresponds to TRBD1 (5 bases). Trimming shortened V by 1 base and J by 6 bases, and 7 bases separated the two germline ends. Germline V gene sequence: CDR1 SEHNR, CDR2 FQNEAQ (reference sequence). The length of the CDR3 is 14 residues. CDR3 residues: CASSLVGGNSPLHF. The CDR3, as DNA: TGTGCCAGCAGCTTAGTTGGGGGTAATTCACCCCTCCACTTT.

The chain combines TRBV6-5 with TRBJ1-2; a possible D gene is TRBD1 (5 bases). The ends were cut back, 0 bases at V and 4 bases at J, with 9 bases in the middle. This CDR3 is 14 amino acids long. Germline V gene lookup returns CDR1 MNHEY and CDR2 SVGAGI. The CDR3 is CASSYSGGVYGYTF. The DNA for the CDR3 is TGTGCCAGCAGTTACTCCGGGGGTGTCTATGGCTACACCTTC.

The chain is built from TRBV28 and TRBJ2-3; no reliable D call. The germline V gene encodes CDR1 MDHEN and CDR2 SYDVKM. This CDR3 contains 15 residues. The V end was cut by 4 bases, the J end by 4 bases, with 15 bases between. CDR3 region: CASSSISEFADTQYF. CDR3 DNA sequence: TGTGCCAGCAGTTCTATAAGTGAATTCGCAGATACGCAGTATTTT.

CDR3 sequence (DNA): TGTGCCAGCAGCTTAGATCTATACACTGGAGGCTACACCTTC. Translated: CASSLDLYTGGYTF. V and J are TRBV11-2 and TRBJ1-2; D gene ambiguous. CDR1 and CDR2 from the germline V gene are SGHAT and FQNNGV. This CDR3 region has 14 residues. V gave up 0 bases and J gave up 8 bases, with 13 bases separating them.

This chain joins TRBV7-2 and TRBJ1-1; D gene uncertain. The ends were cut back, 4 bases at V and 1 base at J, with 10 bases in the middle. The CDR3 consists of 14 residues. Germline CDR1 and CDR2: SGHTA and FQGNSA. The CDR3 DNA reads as TGTGCCAGCAGCTCCCTAGGGAGGAACACTGAAGCTTTCTTT. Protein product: CASSSLGRNTEAFF.

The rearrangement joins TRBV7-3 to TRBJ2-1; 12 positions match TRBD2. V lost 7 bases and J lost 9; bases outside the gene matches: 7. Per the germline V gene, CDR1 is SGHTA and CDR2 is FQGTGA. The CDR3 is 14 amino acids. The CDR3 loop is CASNLAGGPSEQFF. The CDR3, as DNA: TGTGCCAGCAACCTAGCGGGGGGGCCGAGTGAGCAGTTCTTC.

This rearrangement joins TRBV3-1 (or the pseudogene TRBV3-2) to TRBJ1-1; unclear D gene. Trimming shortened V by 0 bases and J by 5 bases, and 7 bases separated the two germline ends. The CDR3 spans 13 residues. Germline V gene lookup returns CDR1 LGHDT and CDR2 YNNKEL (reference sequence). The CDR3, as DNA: TGTGCCAGCAGCCAAGAGAGGTCGACTGAAGCTTTCTTT. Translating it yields CASSQERSTEAFF.

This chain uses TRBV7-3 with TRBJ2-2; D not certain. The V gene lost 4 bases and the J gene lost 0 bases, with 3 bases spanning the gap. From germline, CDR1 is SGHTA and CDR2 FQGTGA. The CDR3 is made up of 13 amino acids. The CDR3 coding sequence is TGTGCCAGCAGCTCCACGAACACCGGGGAGCTGTTTTTT. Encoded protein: CASSSTNTGELFF.

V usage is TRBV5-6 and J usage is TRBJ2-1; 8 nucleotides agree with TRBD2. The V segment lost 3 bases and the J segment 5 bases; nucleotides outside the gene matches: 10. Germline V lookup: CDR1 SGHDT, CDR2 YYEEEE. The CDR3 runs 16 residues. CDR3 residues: CASSSGGRGVDNEQFF. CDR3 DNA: TGTGCCAGCAGCTCCGGTGGGCGGGGGGTTGACAATGAGCAGTTCTTC.

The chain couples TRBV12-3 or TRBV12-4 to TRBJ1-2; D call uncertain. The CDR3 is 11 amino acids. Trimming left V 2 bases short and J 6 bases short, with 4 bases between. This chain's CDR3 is CASSLRNGYTF. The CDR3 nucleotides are TGTGCCAGCAGTTTAAGAAATGGCTACACCTTC.

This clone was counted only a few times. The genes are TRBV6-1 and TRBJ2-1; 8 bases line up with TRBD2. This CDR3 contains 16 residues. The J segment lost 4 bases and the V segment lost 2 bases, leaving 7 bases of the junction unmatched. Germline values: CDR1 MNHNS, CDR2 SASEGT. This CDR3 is CASSEIISGEYNEQFF. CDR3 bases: TGTGCCAGCAGTGAAATTATTAGCGGGGAATACAATGAGCAGTTCTTC.

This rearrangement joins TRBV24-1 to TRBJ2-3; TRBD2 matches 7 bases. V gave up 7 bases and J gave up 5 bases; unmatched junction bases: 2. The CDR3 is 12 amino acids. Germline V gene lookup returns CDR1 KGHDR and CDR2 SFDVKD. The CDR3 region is CATSPGGDTQYF. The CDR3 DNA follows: TGTGCCACCAGCCCGGGGGGAGATACGCAGTATTTT.

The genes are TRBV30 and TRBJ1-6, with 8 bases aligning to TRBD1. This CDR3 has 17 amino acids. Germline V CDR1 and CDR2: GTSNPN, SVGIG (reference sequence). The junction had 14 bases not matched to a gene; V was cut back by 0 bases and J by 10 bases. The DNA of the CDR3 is TGTGCCTGGAGTGTCCTCCTGACAGGGGTAGGAGGATCACCCCTCCACTTT. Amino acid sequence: CAWSVLLTGVGGSPLHF.

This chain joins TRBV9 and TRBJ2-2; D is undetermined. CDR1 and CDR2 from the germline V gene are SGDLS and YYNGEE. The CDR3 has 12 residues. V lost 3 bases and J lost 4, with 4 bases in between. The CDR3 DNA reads TGTGCCAGCAGCGGTATCACCGGGGAGCTGTTTTTT. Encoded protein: CASSGITGELFF. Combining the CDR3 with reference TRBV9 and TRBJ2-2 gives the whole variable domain DSGVTQTPKHLITATGQRVTLRCSPRSGDLSVYWYQQSLDQGLQFLIQYYNGEERAKGNILERFSAQQFPDLHSELNLSSLELGDSALYFCASSGITGELFFGEGSRLTVL.

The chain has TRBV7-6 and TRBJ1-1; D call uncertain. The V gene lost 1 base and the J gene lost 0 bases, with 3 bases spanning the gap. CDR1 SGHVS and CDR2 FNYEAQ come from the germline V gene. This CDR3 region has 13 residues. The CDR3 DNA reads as TGTGCCAGCAGCTTAGGGATGAACACTGAAGCTTTCTTT. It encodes CASSLGMNTEAFF.

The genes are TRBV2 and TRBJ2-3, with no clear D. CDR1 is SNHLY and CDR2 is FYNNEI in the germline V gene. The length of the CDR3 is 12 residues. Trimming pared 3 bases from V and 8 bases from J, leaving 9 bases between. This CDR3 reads CASSDLSGTQYF. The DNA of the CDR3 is TGTGCCAGCAGTGACCTCTCGGGTACGCAGTATTTT.

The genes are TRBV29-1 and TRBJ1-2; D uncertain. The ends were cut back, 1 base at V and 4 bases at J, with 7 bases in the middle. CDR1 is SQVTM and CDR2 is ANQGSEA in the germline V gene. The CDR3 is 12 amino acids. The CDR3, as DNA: TGCAGCGTTGAAGCTCTGTTCTATGGCTACACCTTC. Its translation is CSVEALFYGYTF. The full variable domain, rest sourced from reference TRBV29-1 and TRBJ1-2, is SAVISQKPSRDICQRGTSLTIQCQVDSQVTMMFWYRQQPGQSLTLIATANQGSEATYESGFVIDKFPISRPNLTFSTLTVSNMSPEDSSIYLCSVEALFYGYTFGSGTRLTVV.

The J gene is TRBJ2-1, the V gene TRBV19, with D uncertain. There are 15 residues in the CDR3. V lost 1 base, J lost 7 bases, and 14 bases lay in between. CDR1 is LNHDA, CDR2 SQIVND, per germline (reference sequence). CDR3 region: CASSIGLGAKNEQFF. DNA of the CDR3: TGTGCCAGTAGTATAGGTCTTGGAGCGAAGAATGAGCAGTTCTTC.

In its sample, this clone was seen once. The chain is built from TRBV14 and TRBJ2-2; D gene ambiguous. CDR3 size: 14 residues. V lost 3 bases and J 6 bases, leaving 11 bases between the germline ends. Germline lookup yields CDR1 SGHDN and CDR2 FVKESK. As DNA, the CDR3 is TGTGCCAGCAGCCAGGGTTTGTCTCCCGGGGAGCTGTTTTTT. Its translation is CASSQGLSPGELFF.